This T cell receptor beta chain emerged from a study of blood T cells in healthy people across ages. Many counts were recorded for this clonotype. V lost 0 bases to trimming and J lost 12 bases, with 11 bases between them. Germline loops: CDR1 LGHDT, CDR2 YNNKEL (reference sequence). This CDR3 contains 12 residues. With a J-beta primer mix and a sample-barcoded 5' primer, a second PCR ran about 7 to 11 cycles. TCRdb called the 5' RACE reads again in MiXCR, with one record for every CDR3 protein. Among 500,000 to 700,000 distinct CDR3 sequences listed, under 30% were seen once. The material sequenced was blood. The clonotype comes from a woman aged 80 or older in good health. The V gene is TRBV3-1, the J gene TRBJ2-5, with D possibly being TRBD1 (6 bases). CDR3 sequence (DNA): TGTGCCAGCAGCCAAGAGGGTCAGGGGAAGTACTTC. It translates to CASSQEGQGKYF.